This T cell receptor beta chain was found in a study of blood T cell repertoires in COVID-19. Study background: Some COVID-19 samples were acute and others convalescent; all came from the United States, Italy and Spain. Sample material is recorded as cDNA or gDNA derived from T cells, B-cell-depleted T cells, or PBMCs.

This clone was observed a handful of times. CDR3 length equals 13 residues. Germline values: CDR1 LGHDT, CDR2 YNNKEL (reference sequence). V lost 2 bases and J lost 2, with 6 bases in between. Recruited during active infection, patients (from Seattle) were subsequently followed longitudinally. Assay used: immunoSEQ multiplex PCR; TCRdb lists only in-frame clones, some missing. The sample lists more than 250,000 clones, about nine tenths occurring once. The gene calls are TRBV3-1 (or the pseudogene TRBV3-2) and TRBJ1-1; D unresolved. Sequencing was carried out using peripheral blood. This clonotype was sampled from a woman aged 45-65 years with COVID-19, enrolled during active disease. The CDR3 sequence is CASSQYVNTEAFF. CDR3 nucleotide sequence: TGTGCCAGCAGCCAATATGTAAACACTGAAGCTTTCTTT.